One and the same sample provided the 5 T cell receptor beta chains below, sequenced in a study of blood T cell repertoires in COVID-19. The repertoire was sequenced with immunoSEQ multiplex PCR; TCRdb's copy has only in-frame clones and lacks some. The profile covers around 300,000 clones, with approximately 91% appearing a single time and about 1.7% taken by the ten largest. The sample comprised PBMCs or T cells enriched from blood (not recorded which). The origin of the receptors is a woman in her forties who had recovered from COVID-19.

The chain has TRBV5-1 and TRBJ1-3, with TRBD1 matching 7 bases. Germline CDR1 and CDR2: SGHRS and YFSETQ. V lost 1 base, J lost 5 bases, and 6 bases stayed unmatched. This CDR3 has 15 amino acids. The CDR3: CASSLTGEHRNTIYF. The DNA for the CDR3 is TGCGCCAGCAGCTTGACAGGGGAACATAGAAACACCATATATTTT.

As concerns this clone: Other DNA sequences in this sample translate to the same CDR3. The genes are TRBV7-9 and TRBJ1-5; 7 bases align to TRBD1. V shed 5 bases, J shed 2 bases, and the junction held 3 bases outside the gene matches. CDR1 and CDR2 from the germline V gene are SEHNR and FQNEAQ (reference sequence). The CDR3 contains 14 residues. CDR3 in amino acids: CASSPDRGNQPQHF. CDR3 nucleotide sequence: TGTGCCAGCAGCCCTGACAGGGGCAATCAGCCCCAGCATTTT.

This chain connects TRBV29-1 to TRBJ2-5, with 10 bases lining up with TRBD2. CDR3 size: 15 residues. The V segment lost 7 bases and the J segment 5 bases; nucleotides outside the gene matches: 13. CDR1 and CDR2 from the germline V gene are SQVTM and ANQGSEA. This CDR3 reads CSALRSLAGDETQYF. The DNA for the CDR3 is TGCAGCGCCCTTCGGAGTCTAGCGGGAGACGAGACCCAGTACTTC.

The rearrangement joins TRBV5-1 to TRBJ2-1; D ambiguous. Trimming pared 0 bases from V and 8 bases from J, leaving 15 bases between. Per the germline V gene, CDR1 is SGHRS and CDR2 is YFSETQ. The CDR3 is 15 residues long. The CDR3 DNA is TGCGCCAGCAGCTTGGGACTTACGGTTCGGGATGAGCAGTTCTTC. Amino acid sequence: CASSLGLTVRDEQFF. Complete variable domain (other parts from reference TRBV5-1 and TRBJ2-1): KAGVTQTPRYLIKTRGQQVTLSCSPISGHRSVSWYQQTPGQGLQFLFEYFSETQRNKGNFPGRFSGRQFSNSRSEMNVSTLELGDSALYLCASSLGLTVRDEQFFGPGTRLTVL.

V gene TRBV5-6 combines with J gene TRBJ1-4; no clear D gene. Looked up from germline, CDR1 is SGHDT and CDR2 is YYEEEE. V was clipped by 4 bases and J by 5 bases, with 18 bases between them. This CDR3 has 16 amino acids. The CDR3 loop is CASSLGLTSGNEKLFF. Written as DNA, the CDR3 is TGTGCCAGCAGCCTCGGACTCACGTCCGGCAATGAAAAACTGTTTTTT.